Listed below are T cell receptor beta chains from one sample, sequenced in a study of CD39 and CD103 CD8 tumor-infiltrating T cells. The repertoire was sequenced with immunoSEQ multiplex PCR; TCRdb's copy has only in-frame clones and lacks some. The data contain some 16,000 clones, approximately 90% of them singletons. Material for sequencing was CD8+ T cells sorted from blood. These receptors were taken from a human donor with head and neck squamous cell carcinoma. The CDR3 runs from the conserved cysteine through the conserved F or W. A D gene is named only where the DNA matches it firmly. Clone size is shown for a subset of rows, as once, few, many or a class of expanded clone.

TRBJ1-2 few . TRBV6-1 CASSELGGINYGYTF TGTGCCAGCAGTGAATTGGGAGGGATTAACTATGGCTACACCTTC
TRBJ2-5 . . TRBV7-9 CASTLMGSETQYF TGTGCCAGCACCTTAATGGGGTCTGAGACCCAGTACTTC
TRBJ1-5 . . TRBV15 CATSTLHSNNQPQHF TGTGCCACCAGCACCCTCCACTCCAATAATCAGCCCCAGCATTTT
TRBJ1-1 . . TRBV6-1 CASIYEYTEAFF TGTGCCAGCATTTACGAGTACACTGAAGCTTTCTTT
TRBJ2-7 . TRBD1 TRBV30 CAWRIRDSTYEQYF TGTGCCTGGAGGATCCGGGACAGCACCTACGAGCAGTACTTC
TRBJ2-1 . . TRBV9 CASSALGGATHNEQFF TGTGCCAGCAGCGCCCTTGGGGGGGCTACCCACAATGAGCAGTTCTTC
TRBJ2-7 . . TRBV2 CASSRLYEQYF TGTGCCAGCAGCCGACTTTACGAGCAGTACTTC
TRBJ2-7 . TRBD2 TRBV7-6 CASSGVLGTSGYEQYF TGTGCCAGCAGCGGAGTACTCGGGACTAGCGGCTACGAGCAGTACTTC
TRBJ2-7 . TRBD1 TRBV10-3 CAARRDRGSEQYF TGTGCCGCAAGGCGGGACAGGGGGAGCGAGCAGTACTTC
TRBJ2-1 once . TRBV9 CASSPGAVTYNEQFF TGTGCCAGCAGCCCTGGGGCGGTTACCTACAATGAGCAGTTCTTC
TRBJ2-7 . TRBD2 TRBV4-1 CASSQVGGIGLVQYF TGCGCCAGCAGCCAGGTCGGGGGGATAGGACTTGTGCAGTACTTC
TRBJ2-7 . . TRBV30 CAWSRLASEQYF TGTGCCTGGAGTCGGCTAGCTAGTGAGCAGTACTTC
TRBJ2-2 . TRBD2 TRBV2 CASSGLRAGGQDTGELFF TGTGCCAGCAGCGGGCTCAGGGCGGGGGGCCAGGACACCGGGGAGCTGTTTTTT
TRBJ1-1 . . TRBV4-1 CASSHPQGLNTEAFF TGCGCCAGCAGCCATCCACAGGGTCTGAACACTGAAGCTTTCTTT
TRBJ2-5 . TRBD2 TRBV10-2 CACGGPQESGETQYF TGCGCCTGCGGGGGTCCACAGGAGAGCGGAGAGACCCAGTACTTC
TRBJ1-3 . . TRBV5-6 CASSYQGRDTIYF TGTGCCAGCAGCTATCAGGGAAGGGACACCATATATTTT
TRBJ1-4 . . TRBV30 CAWSVPPEGREKLFF TGTGCCTGGAGTGTACCACCTGAAGGACGGGAAAAACTGTTTTTT
TRBJ1-1 . . TRBV28 CASSFRDTEAFF TGTGCCAGCAGTTTTCGGGACACCGAAGCTTTCTTT
TRBJ2-1 . TRBD1 TRBV7-3 CASSRTGGNYNEQFF TGTGCCAGCAGTAGAACAGGGGGTAACTACAATGAGCAGTTCTTC
TRBJ2-2 . . TRBV18 CASSGGNGELFF TGTGCCAGCTCCGGCGGTAACGGGGAGCTGTTTTTT
TRBJ1-6 . TRBD1 TRBV28 CASSHLGQDNSPLHF TGTGCCAGCAGCCACCTGGGACAGGATAATTCACCCCTCCACTTT
TRBJ2-1 . TRBD2 TRBV28 CASSPQRGGYNEQFF TGTGCCAGCAGTCCACAGCGCGGGGGGTACAATGAGCAGTTCTTC
TRBJ2-7 . TRBD1 TRBV11-2 CASSQTTGTGMYEQYF TGTGCCAGCAGTCAAACAACCGGGACAGGGATGTACGAGCAGTACTTC
TRBJ2-5 . TRBD1 TRBV18 CASSPPGQGAVQETQYF TGTGCCAGCTCACCTCCGGGACAGGGGGCCGTACAAGAGACCCAGTACTTC
TRBJ2-5 . TRBD2 TRBV6-5 CASSWTSNQETQYF TGTGCCAGCAGTTGGACTAGCAACCAAGAGACCCAGTACTTC
TRBJ1-1 . . TRBV4-1 CASSQGHGMNTEAFF TGCGCCAGCAGCCAAGGGCACGGCATGAACACTGAAGCTTTCTTT
TRBJ1-6 once . TRBV7-9 CASSLSVRGDSPLHF TGTGCCAGCAGCTTATCAGTCAGGGGCGACTCACCCCTCCACTTT
TRBJ2-2 once . TRBV6-1 CASRTDVGYTGELFF TGTGCCAGCAGGACGGACGTAGGGTACACCGGGGAGCTGTTTTTT
TRBJ1-6 . . TRBV4-2 CASSRSEGSALLPLHF TGTGCCAGCAGCCGCTCCGAGGGGAGCGCCTTGTTGCCCCTCCACTTT
TRBJ2-1 . . TRBV6-6 CALRSGGQQFF TGTGCCCTAAGGTCTGGGGGCCAGCAGTTCTTC
TRBJ1-1 . TRBD1 TRBV14 CASSQDFWDRDNTEAFF TGTGCCAGCAGCCAAGATTTTTGGGACAGGGACAACACTGAAGCTTTCTTT
TRBJ2-7 once . TRBV6-1 CASSVDNPRLDEQYF TGTGCCAGCAGTGTGGACAACCCTCGGTTGGACGAGCAGTACTTC
TRBJ1-3 . . TRBV6-5 CASRSTESRNTIYF TGTGCCAGCAGGTCGACAGAGAGCAGAAACACCATATATTTT
TRBJ1-2 . TRBD1 TRBV5-1 CASSLLPDRAYGYTF TGCGCCAGCAGCCTACTACCTGACAGGGCCTATGGCTACACCTTC
TRBJ2-1 . . TRBV4-2 CASSQESASYNEQFF TGTGCCAGCAGCCAAGAGAGTGCCTCCTACAATGAGCAGTTCTTC
TRBJ2-3 . TRBD1 TRBV29-1 CSVTGTGGVWGTDTQYF TGCAGCGTTACCGGGACAGGGGGCGTGTGGGGGACAGATACGCAGTATTTT
TRBJ1-5 . . TRBV10-3 CAISEEKAGPQHF TGTGCCATCAGTGAGGAGAAGGCGGGGCCCCAGCATTTT
TRBJ2-7 . . TRBV27 CASSLSGVYEQYF TGTGCCAGCAGTTTATCAGGGGTCTACGAGCAGTACTTC
TRBJ1-5 . . TRBV27 CASSLLGGVSNQPQHF TGTGCCAGCAGTTTATTAGGTGGGGTTAGCAATCAGCCCCAGCATTTT
TRBJ2-1 . TRBD2 TRBV27 CASSLNRGGALQDYNEQFF TGTGCCAGCAGTTTAAATCGCGGGGGGGCGTTACAGGACTACAATGAGCAGTTCTTC
TRBJ1-2 . TRBD1 TRBV6-1 CASSATTGEGYGYTF TGTGCCAGCAGTGCGACGACAGGGGAGGGCTATGGCTACACCTTC
TRBJ2-7 . TRBD1 TRBV28 CASSQGQNYEQYF TGTGCCAGCAGCCAGGGACAGAACTACGAGCAGTACTTC